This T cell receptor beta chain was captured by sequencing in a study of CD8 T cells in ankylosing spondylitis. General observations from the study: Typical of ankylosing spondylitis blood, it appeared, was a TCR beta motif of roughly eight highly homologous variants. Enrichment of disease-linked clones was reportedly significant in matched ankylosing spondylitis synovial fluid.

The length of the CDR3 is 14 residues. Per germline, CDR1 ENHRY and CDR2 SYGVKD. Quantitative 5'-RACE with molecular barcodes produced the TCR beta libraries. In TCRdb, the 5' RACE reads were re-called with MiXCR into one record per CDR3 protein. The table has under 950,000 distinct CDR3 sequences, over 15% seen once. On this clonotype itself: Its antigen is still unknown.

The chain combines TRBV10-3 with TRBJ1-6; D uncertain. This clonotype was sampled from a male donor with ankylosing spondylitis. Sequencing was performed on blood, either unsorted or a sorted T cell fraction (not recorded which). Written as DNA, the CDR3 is TGTGCTACATCGGGTACTGAGTATAATTCACCCCTCCACTTT. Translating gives CATSGTEYNSPLHF.